The clone carrying this T cell receptor (beta chain) was detected once. Authors' methods: Amplification with reference gene primers provided the estimates of nucleated cell counts. This table comes from immunoSEQ multiplex PCR, and its TCRdb copy is limited to in-frame clones, with some not included. V and J calls and clone size come straight from that table; D and trimming were deduced from the DNA. In the table there are 150,000 to 200,000 clones, over 90% of which are singletons. These data are taken from a study of blood T cell repertoires in COVID-19. About the research overall: Both acute and convalescent COVID-19 samples were obtained from the United States, Italy and Spain.

Between the trimmed V and J ends, which lost 4 bases and 2 bases, there was a span of 12 bases. The length of the CDR3 is 14 residues. Germline V gene data show CDR1 as SGDLS and CDR2 as YYNGEE. This chain uses TRBV9 with TRBJ1-1; D call uncertain. Material for sequencing was peripheral blood. The sequence was collected from a woman aged 60-70 years with COVID-19, enrolled during active disease. As DNA, the CDR3 is TGTGCCAGCAGCAGTCACTCCCTCAACACTGAAGCTTTCTTT. Translation gives CASSSHSLNTEAFF. Full variable domain (remainder filled in from reference TRBV9 and TRBJ1-1): DSGVTQTPKHLITATGQRVTLRCSPRSGDLSVYWYQQSLDQGLQFLIQYYNGEERAKGNILERFSAQQFPDLHSELNLSSLELGDSALYFCASSSHSLNTEAFFGQGTRLTVV.